Below are 17 T cell receptor beta chains sequenced from a single sample in a study of T cell responses to AZD1222 COVID-19 vaccine. TCRdb keeps only in-frame clones here, not all; method: immunoSEQ multiplex PCR. This table has approximately 150,000 clones, about 92% appearing once. The specimen was peripheral blood, collected on day 0 of AZD1222 vaccination. These receptor sequences come from an adult in good health.

CDR3 bases: TGTGCCAGCACAGTAACGGGACAGGGAACCGGGGAGCTGTTTTTT. This encodes CASTVTGQGTGELFF. The V and J genes are TRBV5-4 and TRBJ2-2, with TRBD1 matching over 9 bases. V trimming: 6 bases; J trimming: 5 bases; junction bases outside the gene matches: 8. Per germline, CDR1 SGHNT and CDR2 YYREEE (reference sequence). CDR3 size: 15 residues.

On this clone itself: Other DNA sequences in the same sample also yield this CDR3. The chain uses TRBV3-1 (or the pseudogene TRBV3-2) and TRBJ1-1; the D gene is possibly TRBD1 (6 bases). V gave up 0 bases and J gave up 1 base, with 6 bases separating them. CDR1 and CDR2 (germline): LGHDT, YNNKEL (reference sequence). The CDR3 has 14 amino acids. For the CDR3, the DNA is TGTGCCAGCAGCCAAGACAGGGGGAACACTGAAGCTTTCTTT. Its protein product is CASSQDRGNTEAFF.

The V gene is TRBV3-1 (or the pseudogene TRBV3-2), the J gene TRBJ2-3; D may be TRBD2 (7 bases). Trimming stripped 4 bases from V and 4 bases from J, with 12 bases between. Germline CDR1 LGHDT, CDR2 YNNKEL (reference sequence). The CDR3 is 14 amino acids. CDR3 residues: CASSPGGLADTQYF. The CDR3 nucleotides are TGTGCCAGCAGCCCCGGGGGGCTCGCAGATACGCAGTATTTT.

The V gene is TRBV10-3, the J gene TRBJ2-7, with D tentatively TRBD1 (6 bases). The CDR3 sequence is 12 residues long. Germline CDR1 is ENHRY and CDR2 is SYGVKD. Trimming left V 6 bases short and J 3 bases short, with 9 bases between. The CDR3 protein is CAIRIQGYEQYF. The CDR3 bases are TGTGCCATCAGGATACAGGGCTACGAGCAGTACTTC.

V gene TRBV9 combines with J gene TRBJ2-7, with 7 bases identical to TRBD1. V gave up 1 base and J gave up 5 bases; unmatched junction bases: 6. CDR1 and CDR2 from the germline V gene are SGDLS and YYNGEE. The CDR3 runs 14 residues. The CDR3 spells CASSVQGVSNEQYF. The DNA for the CDR3 is TGTGCCAGCAGCGTACAGGGGGTCAGCAACGAGCAGTACTTC.

This sequence joins TRBV2 and TRBJ1-6; weak D call: TRBD1 (6 bases). The CDR3 runs to 14 residues. V lost 8 bases to trimming and J lost 5 bases, with 13 bases between them. Germline V CDR1 and CDR2: SNHLY, FYNNEI. This CDR3 is CASGRGYNNSPLHF. In DNA, the CDR3 is TGTGCCAGCGGGAGGGGGTATAATAATTCACCCCTCCACTTT. The entire variable domain, with the rest obtained from reference TRBV2 and TRBJ1-6, is as follows: EPEVTQTPSHQVTQMGQEVILRCVPISNHLYFYWYRQILGQKVEFLVSFYNNEISEKSEIFDDQFSVERPDGSNFTLKIRSTKLEDSAMYFCASGRGYNNSPLHFGNGTRLTVT.

The chain links TRBV24-1 to TRBJ2-5, with D tentatively TRBD1 (6 bases). This CDR3 is 15 amino acids long. V lost 1 base and J lost 5, with 13 bases in between. Germline V gene data show CDR1 as KGHDR and CDR2 as SFDVKD. CDR3 region: CATSDFAGAGETQYF. The CDR3 nucleotides read TGTGCCACCAGTGATTTTGCAGGGGCGGGTGAGACCCAGTACTTC.

This chain joins TRBV5-5 and TRBJ1-5; the D is unclear. CDR3 length: 14 amino acids. V was clipped by 4 bases and J by 4 bases, with 12 bases between them. From germline, CDR1 is SGHKS and CDR2 YYEKEE (reference sequence). The CDR3 DNA reads as TGTGCCAGCAGCCCCCCGGGCACTAATCAGCCCCAGCATTTT. It yields the protein CASSPPGTNQPQHF.

As DNA, the CDR3 is TGCGCCAGCAGCCAACGGGCGGCAACTAATGAAAAACTGTTTTTT. Amino acids: CASSQRAATNEKLFF. The V gene is TRBV4-1, the J gene TRBJ1-4; no reliable D call. Trimming removed 2 bases from V and 0 bases from J, with 7 bases in between. The CDR3 has 15 amino acids. Per the germline V gene, CDR1 is MGHRA and CDR2 is YSYEKL.

The chain couples TRBV5-6 to TRBJ1-2, with D uncertain. This CDR3 has 12 residues. V was clipped by 4 bases and J by 3 bases, with 7 bases between them. Germline values: CDR1 SGHDT, CDR2 YYEEEE. The DNA of the CDR3 is TGTGCCAGCAGCGAAAAACACTATGGCTACACCTTC. This gives the protein CASSEKHYGYTF.

To note about this clone: A junction end diverges from the germline sequence, so it may reflect a read error. V usage is TRBV7-7 and J usage is TRBJ2-2; 11 nucleotides agree with TRBD1. Germline V gene sequence: CDR1 SSHAT, CDR2 FNYEAQ (reference sequence). CDR3 length: 14 residues. In DNA, the CDR3 is TGTGCTAGCAGCAGGGACAGGGGGACCGGGGAGCTGTTTTTT. This encodes CASSRDRGTGELFF.

This clone was seen once. The rearrangement joins TRBV11-2 to TRBJ2-1, with D unclear. This CDR3 region has 15 residues. The ends were cut back, 5 bases at V and 0 bases at J, with 11 bases in the middle. Looked up from germline, CDR1 is SGHAT and CDR2 is FQNNGV. The CDR3 nucleotides are TGTGCCAGCAGCCCCGGAGCTCCCTCCTACAATGAGCAGTTCTTC. Encoded protein: CASSPGAPSYNEQFF.

This chain uses TRBV25-1 with TRBJ2-3, with unresolved D. The germline gives CDR1 MGHDK, CDR2 SYGVNS. V was pared by 3 bases and J by 2 bases, with 6 bases between. CDR3 length equals 13 residues. This chain's CDR3 is CASSDANTDTQYF. The CDR3 DNA is TGTGCCAGCAGTGATGCCAACACAGATACGCAGTATTTT.

This chain uses TRBV29-1 with TRBJ2-7; D gene ambiguous. Germline CDR1 and CDR2: SQVTM and ANQGSEA. The ends were cut back, 4 bases at V and 2 bases at J, with 6 bases in the middle. The CDR3 runs to 11 residues. The CDR3 sequence: CSVATAYEQYF. In DNA, the CDR3 is TGCAGCGTTGCCACCGCCTACGAGCAGTACTTC.

The chain is built from TRBV6-2 or TRBV6-3 and TRBJ1-1; D call uncertain. The CDR3 covers 14 residues. The germline CDR1 and CDR2 sequences are MNHEY and SVGEGT. The ends were cut back, 7 bases at V and 0 bases at J, with 12 bases in the middle. The CDR3 here is CASNPDPLNTEAFF. The DNA of the CDR3 is TGTGCCAGCAACCCTGACCCCTTGAACACTGAAGCTTTCTTT.

The V and J genes are TRBV5-1 and TRBJ1-2; 9 bases match TRBD1. Unmatched junction bases numbered 14, after V lost 7 bases and J lost 13 bases. CDR1 and CDR2 from the germline V gene are SGHRS and YFSETQ. The CDR3 spans 13 residues. The CDR3 loop is CASSSGTGSWFTF. CDR3 in DNA: TGCGCCAGCTCTTCCGGGACAGGGTCTTGGTTCACCTTC.

The chain employs TRBV12-3 or TRBV12-4 and TRBJ1-1; TRBD1 is a possible D gene (6 bases). With 6 bases removed from V and 4 bases from J, the gap between germline ends came to 12 bases. The CDR3 runs 13 residues. This CDR3 reads CASSRGGPTEAFF. The CDR3 DNA reads as TGTGCCAGCAGCCGCGGGGGGCCCACTGAAGCTTTCTTT.